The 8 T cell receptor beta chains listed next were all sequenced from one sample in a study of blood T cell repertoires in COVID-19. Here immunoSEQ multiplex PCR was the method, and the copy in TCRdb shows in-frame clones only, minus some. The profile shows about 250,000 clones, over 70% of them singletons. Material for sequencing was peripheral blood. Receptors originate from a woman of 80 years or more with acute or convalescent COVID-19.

This CDR3 is CASSLLMSGRAPPGELFF. The CDR3 bases are TGTGCCAGCAGTTTATTAATGAGCGGGAGGGCCCCCCCCGGGGAGCTGTTTTTT. V is TRBV27 and J is TRBJ2-2; 10 bases match TRBD2. The germline V gene has CDR1 MNHEY and CDR2 SMNVEV (reference sequence). The V gene end was trimmed by 1 base and the J gene end by 6 bases; junction bases not matched to a gene: 11. The CDR3 has 18 residues.

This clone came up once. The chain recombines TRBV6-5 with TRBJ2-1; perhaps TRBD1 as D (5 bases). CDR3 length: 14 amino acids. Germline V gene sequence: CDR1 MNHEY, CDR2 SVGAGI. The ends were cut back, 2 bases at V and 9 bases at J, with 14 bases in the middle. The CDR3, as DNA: TGTGCCAGCAGTTACCTTTTCCAGGGTGGTGAGCAGTTCTTC. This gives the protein CASSYLFQGGEQFF.

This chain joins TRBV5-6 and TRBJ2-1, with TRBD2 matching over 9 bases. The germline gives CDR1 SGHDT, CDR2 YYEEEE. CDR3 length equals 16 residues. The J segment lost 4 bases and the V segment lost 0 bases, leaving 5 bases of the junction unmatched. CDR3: CASSLAVLAGYNEQFF. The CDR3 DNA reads TGTGCCAGCAGCTTGGCCGTCCTAGCGGGGTACAATGAGCAGTTCTTC.

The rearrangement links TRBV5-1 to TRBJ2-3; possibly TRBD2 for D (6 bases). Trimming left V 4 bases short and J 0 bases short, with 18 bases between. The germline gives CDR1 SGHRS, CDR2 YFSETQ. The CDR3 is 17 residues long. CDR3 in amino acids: CASSPYSGLLSTDTQYF. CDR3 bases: TGCGCCAGCAGCCCCTATTCTGGACTACTTAGCACAGATACGCAGTATTTT.

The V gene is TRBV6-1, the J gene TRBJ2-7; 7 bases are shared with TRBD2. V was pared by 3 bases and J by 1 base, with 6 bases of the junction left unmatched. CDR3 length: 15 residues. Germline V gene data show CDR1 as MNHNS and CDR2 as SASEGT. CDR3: CASSEIGRPSYEQYF. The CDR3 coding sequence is TGTGCCAGCAGTGAGATCGGGAGGCCTTCCTACGAGCAGTACTTC.

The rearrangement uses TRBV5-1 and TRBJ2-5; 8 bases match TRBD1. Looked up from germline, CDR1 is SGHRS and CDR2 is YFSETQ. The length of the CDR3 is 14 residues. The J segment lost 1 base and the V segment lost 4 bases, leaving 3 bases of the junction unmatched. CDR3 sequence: CASSVGTGQETQYF. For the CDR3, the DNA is TGCGCCAGCAGCGTCGGGACAGGCCAAGAGACCCAGTACTTC.

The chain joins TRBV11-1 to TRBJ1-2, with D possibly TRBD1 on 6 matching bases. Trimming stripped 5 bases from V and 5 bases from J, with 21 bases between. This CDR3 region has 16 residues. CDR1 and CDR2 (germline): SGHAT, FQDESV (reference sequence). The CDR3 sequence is CASSQTAGTPLYGYTF. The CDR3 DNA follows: TGTGCCAGCAGCCAAACAGCCGGGACACCTCTTTATGGCTACACCTTC.

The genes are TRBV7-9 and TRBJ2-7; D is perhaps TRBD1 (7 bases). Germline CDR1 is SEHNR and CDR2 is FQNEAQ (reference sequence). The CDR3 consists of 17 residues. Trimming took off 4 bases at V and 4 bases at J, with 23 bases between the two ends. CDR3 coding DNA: TGTGCCAGCAGCTCCCGGACAGGCCCTAGCGTGGGGTACGAGCAGTACTTC. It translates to CASSSRTGPSVGYEQYF.